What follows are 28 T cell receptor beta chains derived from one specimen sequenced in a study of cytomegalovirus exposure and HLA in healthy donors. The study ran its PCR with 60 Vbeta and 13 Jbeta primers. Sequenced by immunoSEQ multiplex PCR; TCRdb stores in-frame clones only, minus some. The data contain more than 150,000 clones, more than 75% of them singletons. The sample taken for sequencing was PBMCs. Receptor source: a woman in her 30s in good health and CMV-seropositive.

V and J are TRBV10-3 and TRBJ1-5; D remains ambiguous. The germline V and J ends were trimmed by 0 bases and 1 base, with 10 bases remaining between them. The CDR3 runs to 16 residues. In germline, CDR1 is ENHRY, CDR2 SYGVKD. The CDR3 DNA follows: TGTGCCATCAGTGAGTCGGGAGGTGGAAGCAATCAGCCCCAGCATTTT. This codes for CAISESGGGSNQPQHF.

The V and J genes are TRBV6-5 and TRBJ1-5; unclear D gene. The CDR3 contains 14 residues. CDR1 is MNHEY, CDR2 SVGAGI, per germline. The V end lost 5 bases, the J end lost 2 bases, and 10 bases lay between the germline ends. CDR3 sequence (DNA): TGTGCCAGCAGTCCAGACTCGGGCAATCAGCCCCAGCATTTT. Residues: CASSPDSGNQPQHF.

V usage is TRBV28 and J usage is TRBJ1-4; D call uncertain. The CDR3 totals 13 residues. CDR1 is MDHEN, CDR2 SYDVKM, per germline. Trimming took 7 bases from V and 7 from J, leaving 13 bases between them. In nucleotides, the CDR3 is TGTGCCAGCATGGCGGGGTACGGTGAAAAACTGTTTTTT. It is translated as CASMAGYGEKLFF.

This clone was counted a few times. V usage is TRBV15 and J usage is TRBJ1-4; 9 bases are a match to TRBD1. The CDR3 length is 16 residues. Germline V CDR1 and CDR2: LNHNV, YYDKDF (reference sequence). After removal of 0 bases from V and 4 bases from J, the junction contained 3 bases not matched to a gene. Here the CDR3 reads CATSREVGQGNEKLFF. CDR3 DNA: TGTGCCACCAGCAGAGAAGTGGGACAGGGTAATGAAAAACTGTTTTTT.

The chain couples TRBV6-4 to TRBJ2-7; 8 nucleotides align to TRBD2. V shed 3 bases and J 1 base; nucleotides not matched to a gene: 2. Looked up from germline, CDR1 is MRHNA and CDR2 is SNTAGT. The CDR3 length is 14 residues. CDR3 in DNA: TGTGCCAGCAGTGAGGCGGGGGGATCCTACGAGCAGTACTTC. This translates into CASSEAGGSYEQYF.

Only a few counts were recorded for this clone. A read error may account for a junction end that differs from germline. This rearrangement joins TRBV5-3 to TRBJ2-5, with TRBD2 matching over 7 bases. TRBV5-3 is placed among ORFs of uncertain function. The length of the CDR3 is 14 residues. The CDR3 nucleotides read TGTGCCAGCAGCTTGGACTGGGGGGGAGAGACCCAGTACTTC. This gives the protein CASSLDWGGETQYF.

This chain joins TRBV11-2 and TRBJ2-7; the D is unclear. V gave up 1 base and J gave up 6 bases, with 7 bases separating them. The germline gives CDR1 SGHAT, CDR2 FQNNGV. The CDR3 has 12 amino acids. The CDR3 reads CASSLGVGEQYF. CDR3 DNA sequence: TGTGCCAGCAGCTTAGGCGTCGGCGAGCAGTACTTC.

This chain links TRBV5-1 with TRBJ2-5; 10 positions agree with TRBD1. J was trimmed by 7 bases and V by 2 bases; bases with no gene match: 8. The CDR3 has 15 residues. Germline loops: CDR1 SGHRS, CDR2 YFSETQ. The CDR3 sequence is CASSLPGQGRGTQYF. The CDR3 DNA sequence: TGCGCCAGCAGCTTACCGGGACAGGGGAGGGGGACCCAGTACTTC.

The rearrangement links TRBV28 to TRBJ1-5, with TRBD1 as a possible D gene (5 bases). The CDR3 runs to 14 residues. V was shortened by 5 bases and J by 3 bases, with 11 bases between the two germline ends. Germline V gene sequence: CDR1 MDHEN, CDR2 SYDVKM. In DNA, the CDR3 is TGTGCCAGCAGTAGGGGAGGGAACAATCAGCCCCAGCATTTT. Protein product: CASSRGGNNQPQHF.

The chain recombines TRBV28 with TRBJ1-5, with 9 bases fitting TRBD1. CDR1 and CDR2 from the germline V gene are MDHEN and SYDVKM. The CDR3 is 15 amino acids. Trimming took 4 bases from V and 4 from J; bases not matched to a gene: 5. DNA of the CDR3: TGTGCCAGCAGTTCCTCGGGACAGGGTAATCAGCCCCAGCATTTT. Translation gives CASSSSGQGNQPQHF.

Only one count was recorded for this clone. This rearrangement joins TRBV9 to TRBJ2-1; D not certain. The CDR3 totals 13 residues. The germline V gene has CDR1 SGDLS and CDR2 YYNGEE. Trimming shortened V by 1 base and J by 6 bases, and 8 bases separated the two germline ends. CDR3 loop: CASSVRTGNEQFF. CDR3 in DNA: TGTGCCAGCAGCGTACGAACCGGCAATGAGCAGTTCTTC.

The CDR3 reads CASSPTVFEQYF. In DNA form, the CDR3 reads TGTGCCAGCAGTCCGACAGTTTTCGAGCAGTACTTC. The chain has TRBV7-9 and TRBJ2-7; TRBD1 is a possible D gene (5 bases). The V gene's germline CDR1 is SEHNR and CDR2 FQNEAQ (reference sequence). This CDR3 contains 12 residues. Between the trimmed V and J ends, which lost 6 bases and 6 bases, there was a span of 12 bases. Full variable domain (remainder filled in from reference TRBV7-9 and TRBJ2-7): DTGVSQNPRHKITKRGQNVTFRCDPISEHNRLYWYRQTLGQGPEFLTYFQNEAQLEKSRLLSDRFSAERPKGSFSTLEIQRTEQGDSAMYLCASSPTVFEQYFGPGTRLTVT.

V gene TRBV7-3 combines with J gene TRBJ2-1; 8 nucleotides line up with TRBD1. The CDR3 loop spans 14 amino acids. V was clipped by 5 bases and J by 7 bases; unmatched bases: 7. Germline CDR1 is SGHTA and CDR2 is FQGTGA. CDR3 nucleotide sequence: TGTGCCAGCAGCCCCAGGGGGCGGGGTAATGAGCAGTTCTTC. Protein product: CASSPRGRGNEQFF.

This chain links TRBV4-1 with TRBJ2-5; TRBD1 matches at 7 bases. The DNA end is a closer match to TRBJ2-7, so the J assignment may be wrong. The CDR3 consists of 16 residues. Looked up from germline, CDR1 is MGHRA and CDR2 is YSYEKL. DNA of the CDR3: TGCGCCAGCAGCGACACCTCCGGGACAGACTCCTACGAGCAGTACTTC. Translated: CASSDTSGTDSYEQYF.

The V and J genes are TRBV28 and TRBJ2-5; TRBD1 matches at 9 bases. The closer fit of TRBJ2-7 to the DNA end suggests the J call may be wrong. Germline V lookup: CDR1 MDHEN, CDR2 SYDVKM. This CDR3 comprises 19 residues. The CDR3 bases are TGTGCCAGCAGTTCCTCTTTGGGGGACAGGGCGTCCCGAATCTACGAGCAGTACTTC. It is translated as CASSSSLGDRASRIYEQYF.

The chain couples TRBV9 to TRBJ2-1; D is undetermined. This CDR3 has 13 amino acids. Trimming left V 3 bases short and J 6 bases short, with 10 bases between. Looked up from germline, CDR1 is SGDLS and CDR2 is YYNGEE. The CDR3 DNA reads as TGTGCCAGCAGCGCACGAACCGGCAATGAGCAGTTCTTC. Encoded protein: CASSARTGNEQFF.

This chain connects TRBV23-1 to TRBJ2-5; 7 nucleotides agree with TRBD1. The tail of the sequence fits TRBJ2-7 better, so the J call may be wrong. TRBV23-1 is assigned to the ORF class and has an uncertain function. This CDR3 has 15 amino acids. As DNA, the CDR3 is TGCGCCAGCAGCACCCGACAGGGTCGGACCTACGAGCAGTACTTC. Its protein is CASSTRQGRTYEQYF.

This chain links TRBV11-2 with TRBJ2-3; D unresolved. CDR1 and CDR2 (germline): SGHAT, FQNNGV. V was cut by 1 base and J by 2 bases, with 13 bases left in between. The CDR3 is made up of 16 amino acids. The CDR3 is CASSLGQVPATDTQYF. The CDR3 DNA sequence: TGTGCCAGCAGCTTAGGTCAGGTGCCCGCCACAGATACGCAGTATTTT.

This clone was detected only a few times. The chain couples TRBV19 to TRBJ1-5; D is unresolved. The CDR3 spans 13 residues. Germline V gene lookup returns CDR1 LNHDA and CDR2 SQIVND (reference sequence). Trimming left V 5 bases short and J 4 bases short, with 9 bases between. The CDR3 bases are TGTGCCAGTAGTTTAGGGCCAAATCAGCCCCAGCATTTT. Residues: CASSLGPNQPQHF.

The CDR3 DNA is TGTGCCAGCAGCCATTATAGCGGCGAGTCCCAAAATACGCAGTATTTT. Its translation is CASSHYSGESQNTQYF. V is TRBV13 and J is TRBJ2-3, with D perhaps TRBD2 (6 bases). The germline CDR1 and CDR2 sequences are PRHDT and FYEKMQ (reference sequence). The CDR3 covers 16 residues. Deletions cut 5 bases from V and 7 bases from J, with 22 bases between.

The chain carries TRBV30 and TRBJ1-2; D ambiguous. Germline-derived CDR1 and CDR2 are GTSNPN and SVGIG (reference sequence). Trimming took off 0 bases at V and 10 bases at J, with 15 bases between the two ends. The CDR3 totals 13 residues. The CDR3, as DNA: TGTGCCTGGAGTGTGGGGTTAGGGAGAAACTACACCTTC. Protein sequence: CAWSVGLGRNYTF.

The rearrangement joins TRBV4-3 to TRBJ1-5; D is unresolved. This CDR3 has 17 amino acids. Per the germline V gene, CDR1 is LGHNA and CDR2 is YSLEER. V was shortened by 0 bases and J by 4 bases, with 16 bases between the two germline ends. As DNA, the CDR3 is TGCGCCAGCAGCCAAGATCATGGCTGGAGGGAAAATCAGCCCCAGCATTTT. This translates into CASSQDHGWRENQPQHF.

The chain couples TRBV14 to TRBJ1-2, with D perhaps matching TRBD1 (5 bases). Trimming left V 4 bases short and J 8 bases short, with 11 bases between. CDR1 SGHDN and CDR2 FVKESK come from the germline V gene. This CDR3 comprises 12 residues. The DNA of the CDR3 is TGTGCCAGCAGCCCGGCGGGGCAAGGCTACACCTTC. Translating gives CASSPAGQGYTF.

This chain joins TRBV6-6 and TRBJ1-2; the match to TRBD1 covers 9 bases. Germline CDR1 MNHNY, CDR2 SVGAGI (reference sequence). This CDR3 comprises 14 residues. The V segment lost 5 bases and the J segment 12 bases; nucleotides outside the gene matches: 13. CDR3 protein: CASSARTGAPNHTF. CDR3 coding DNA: TGTGCCAGCAGTGCCCGGACAGGGGCCCCGAACCACACCTTC.

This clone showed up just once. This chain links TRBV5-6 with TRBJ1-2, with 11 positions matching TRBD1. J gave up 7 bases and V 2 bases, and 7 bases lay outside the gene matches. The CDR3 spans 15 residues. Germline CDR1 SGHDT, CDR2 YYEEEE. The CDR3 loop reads CASSFLRTGGAGYTF. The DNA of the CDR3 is TGTGCCAGCAGCTTTCTTCGGACAGGGGGCGCTGGCTACACCTTC.

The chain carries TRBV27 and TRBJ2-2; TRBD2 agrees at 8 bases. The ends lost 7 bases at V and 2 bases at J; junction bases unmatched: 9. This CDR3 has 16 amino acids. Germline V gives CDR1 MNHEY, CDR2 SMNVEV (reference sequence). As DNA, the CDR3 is TGTGCCAGCACCCTATTAGCGGGGTCCAACACCGGGGAGCTGTTTTTT. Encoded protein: CASTLLAGSNTGELFF.

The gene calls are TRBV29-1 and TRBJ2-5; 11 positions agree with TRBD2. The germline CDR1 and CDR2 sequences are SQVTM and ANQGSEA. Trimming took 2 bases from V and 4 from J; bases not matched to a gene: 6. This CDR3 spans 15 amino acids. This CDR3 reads CSVELSGGAGETQYF. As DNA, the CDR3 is TGCAGCGTTGAACTTAGCGGGGGGGCGGGAGAGACCCAGTACTTC. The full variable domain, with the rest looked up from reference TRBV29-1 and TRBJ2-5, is SAVISQKPSRDICQRGTSLTIQCQVDSQVTMMFWYRQQPGQSLTLIATANQGSEATYESGFVIDKFPISRPNLTFSTLTVSNMSPEDSSIYLCSVELSGGAGETQYFGPGTRLLVL.

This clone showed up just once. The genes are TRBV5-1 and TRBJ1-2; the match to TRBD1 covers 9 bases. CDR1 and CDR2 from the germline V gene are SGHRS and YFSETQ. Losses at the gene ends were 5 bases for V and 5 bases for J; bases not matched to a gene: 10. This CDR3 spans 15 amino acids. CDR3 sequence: CASREGYRGLYGYTF. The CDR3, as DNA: TGCGCCAGCAGGGAGGGCTACAGGGGGCTATATGGCTACACCTTC.